Below, 13 T cell receptor beta chains from the same sample are listed, as sequenced in a study of T-cell memory formation after mild COVID-19. From the 5' RACE reads, TCRdb called clonotypes with MiXCR, one entry per CDR3 protein. Seen here are some 280,000 distinct CDR3 sequences, 15% to 20% observed once, and the top ten hold roughly 24%. The sequenced sample consisted of PBMCs or a T cell subset sorted from them (not recorded which). The receptors here all came from a man younger than 35 who had mild COVID-19 (a few samples of this study predate the infection). Cell type and time point are not known.

The V and J genes are TRBV12-3 or TRBV12-4 and TRBJ2-2; 9 bases line up with TRBD1. Trimming at V came to 3 bases and at J to 3 bases, leaving 8 bases not matched to a gene. The CDR3 sequence is 17 residues long. CDR3 nucleotide sequence: TGTGCCAGCAGTTTTCTTCCGGGACAGGGTTACACCGGGGAGCTGTTTTTT. Protein: CASSFLPGQGYTGELFF.

The V and J genes are TRBV5-6 and TRBJ2-7; D not certain. CDR3 length: 11 amino acids. The germline V gene encodes CDR1 SGHDT and CDR2 YYEEEE. Trimming shortened V by 3 bases and J by 9 bases, and 10 bases separated the two germline ends. CDR3 sequence: CASSYSRVQYF. The CDR3, as DNA: TGTGCCAGCAGCTATTCACGGGTGCAGTACTTC. Based on the CDR3 plus reference TRBV5-6 and TRBJ2-7, the full variable domain is DAGVTQSPTHLIKTRGQQVTLRCSPKSGHDTVSWYQQALGQGPQFIFQYYEEEERQRGNFPDRFSGHQFPNYSSELNVNALLLGDSALYLCASSYSRVQYFGPGTRLTVT.

The rearrangement links TRBV10-1 to TRBJ2-2; 8 nucleotides align to TRBD1. The junction had 3 bases not matched to a gene; V was cut back by 3 bases and J by 0 bases. Germline CDR1 reads WNHNN; CDR2 reads SYGVQD (reference sequence). The CDR3 has 16 residues. CDR3 DNA sequence: TGCGCCAGCAGTGATACAGGGGGGCCGAACACCGGGGAGCTGTTTTTT. It specifies CASSDTGGPNTGELFF.

This clonotype was counted a few times. The CDR3 loop is CASSTRAGSQETQYF. The CDR3 DNA reads TGCGCCAGCAGCACCCGGGCGGGGTCTCAAGAGACCCAGTACTTC. The chain links TRBV5-1 to TRBJ2-5; TRBD2 is a possible D gene (6 bases). The CDR3 loop spans 15 amino acids. V dropped 4 bases and J dropped 2 bases, with 15 bases sitting between them. CDR1 is SGHRS and CDR2 is YFSETQ in the germline V gene. Looking up the rest from reference TRBV5-1 and TRBJ2-5 gives the full variable domain: KAGVTQTPRYLIKTRGQQVTLSCSPISGHRSVSWYQQTPGQGLQFLFEYFSETQRNKGNFPGRFSGRQFSNSRSEMNVSTLELGDSALYLCASSTRAGSQETQYFGPGTRLLVL.

Only a few counts were recorded for this clonotype. The genes are TRBV6-5 and TRBJ1-6, with a tentative D call TRBD1 (5 bases). Germline loops: CDR1 MNHEY, CDR2 SVGAGI. This CDR3 has 16 amino acids. V dropped 0 bases and J dropped 10 bases, with 16 bases sitting between them. The CDR3 is CASSYSAPQGGSPLHF. The CDR3 DNA is TGTGCCAGCAGTTACTCAGCGCCTCAGGGCGGATCACCCCTCCACTTT.

The chain employs TRBV21-1 and TRBJ2-1; no check of the table's D call, TRBD2, against the DNA was made. TRBV21-1 is assigned pseudogene status. This CDR3 has 14 amino acids. CDR3 amino acids: CASLRTSGEVEQFF. The CDR3, as DNA: TGTGCCAGCCTACGGACTAGCGGGGAGGTTGAGCAGTTCTTC.

The J gene is TRBJ1-1, the V gene TRBV20-1, with D unresolved. Germline V gene sequence: CDR1 DFQATT, CDR2 SNEGSKA (reference sequence). Trimming stripped 6 bases from V and 2 bases from J, with 13 bases between. The CDR3 totals 13 residues. CDR3 protein: CSARYGRNTEAFF. The CDR3 DNA is TGCAGTGCCAGATACGGGAGAAACACTGAAGCTTTCTTT.

The rearrangement joins TRBV3-1 to TRBJ2-1, with D possibly being TRBD1 (6 bases). The CDR3 covers 15 residues. V lost 5 bases and J 3 bases, leaving 14 bases between the germline ends. Germline loops: CDR1 LGHDT, CDR2 YNNKEL (reference sequence). The CDR3 DNA is TGTGCCAGCAGCTCGGACAGAATCAACTACAATGAGCAGTTCTTC. This encodes CASSSDRINYNEQFF.

Only a few counts were recorded for this clonotype. V is TRBV4-1 and J is TRBJ1-1, with 7 bases fitting TRBD1. Unmatched junction bases numbered 6, after V lost 6 bases and J lost 5 bases. CDR1 MGHRA and CDR2 YSYEKL come from the germline V gene. CDR3 length: 13 residues. The CDR3 coding sequence is TGCGCCAGCAGATTCGACAGGGATACTGAAGCTTTCTTT. Translation: CASRFDRDTEAFF.

This clonotype was counted once. The V call is TRBV4-3, the J call TRBJ1-2; perhaps TRBD1 as D (5 bases). Germline V gives CDR1 LGHNA, CDR2 YSLEER. The CDR3 runs 18 residues. Trimming cost V 0 bases and J 4 bases, with 21 bases left between them. CDR3 bases: TGCGCCAGCAGCCAAGATTTATTTCAGGGACGCTCGATCTATGGCTACACCTTC. Amino acid sequence: CASSQDLFQGRSIYGYTF.

The sample holds many counts of this clonotype. The chain links TRBV28 to TRBJ2-7, with TRBD1 identical over 8 bases. CDR3 length: 14 amino acids. Germline assignment: CDR1 MDHEN and CDR2 SYDVKM. V dropped 6 bases and J dropped 3; count of bases not matched to a gene: 7. The CDR3 DNA sequence: TGTGCCAGCAGCTCCGGGACAGGAAGCTACGAGCAGTACGTC. Its translation: CASSSGTGSYEQYV.

This rearrangement joins TRBV11-3 to TRBJ2-1; D is unresolved. Germline CDR1 is SGHNT and CDR2 is YENEEA. Trimming pared 5 bases from V and 6 bases from J, leaving 14 bases between. The CDR3 has 14 residues. The CDR3 sequence is CASSPTPSFNEQFF. The CDR3 DNA is TGTGCCAGCAGCCCCACCCCAAGCTTCAATGAGCAGTTCTTC.

The chain employs TRBV7-3 and TRBJ2-5; D tentatively fits TRBD1 or TRBD2 (6 bases each). Germline-derived CDR1 and CDR2 are SGHTA and FQGTGA. Trimming took 5 bases from V and 5 from J, leaving 18 bases between them. The CDR3 loop spans 15 amino acids. The CDR3 reads CASSPGGGRDETQYF. The DNA of the CDR3 is TGTGCCAGCAGCCCCGGAGGGGGGCGAGACGAGACCCAGTACTTC.